Sequencing of this T cell receptor (beta chain) was carried out in a study of beta chain features in type 1 diabetes. Study-level results: Patients with Type 1 diabetes showed moderately but significantly shorter TCRB CDR3s in all four CD4+ subsets.

With regard to this clone: Its antigen remains unidentified.

This CDR3 contains 18 residues. V was shortened by 0 bases and J by 2 bases, with 18 bases between the two germline ends. Germline CDR1 is LGHNA and CDR2 is YNFKEQ. Reverse transcription of all isolated RNA meant that expressed TCRB transcripts were sequenced. Only in-frame clones appear in the TCRdb table, and some are missing; sequencing was by immunoSEQ multiplex PCR. This sample carries about 650,000 clones, over 10% of them seen once, and the ten largest clones take roughly 0.12%. The receptor comes from a man aged 25-45 years with type 1 diabetes. The V and J genes are TRBV4-2 and TRBJ2-3, with D perhaps TRBD2 (7 bases). Sequenced material: naive CD4+ T cells from blood. The CDR3, as DNA: TGTGCCAGCAGCCAAGATCCGGGGGGCCGGGGTCCCACAGATACGCAGTATTTT. This sequence encodes CASSQDPGGRGPTDTQYF.